The rows below give T cell receptor beta chains drawn from one sample of a study of cytomegalovirus exposure and HLA in healthy donors. Generated by immunoSEQ multiplex PCR, the TCRdb table keeps only in-frame clones and is missing some. The data contain 150,000 to 200,000 clones, approximately 79% of them singletons. The sample was PBMCs. Receptor source: a man aged 50-60 years in good health and CMV-seropositive. The CDR3 runs from the conserved cysteine through the conserved F or W. D genes are given only for firm matches. Only some rows state a clone size, as once, few, many or a class for expanded clones.

-	TRBJ2-3	TRBV5-1	-	TGCGCCAGCAGCTTGGACAGCGGCTCGAATACGCAGTATTTT	CASSLDSGSNTQYF
-	TRBJ1-5	TRBV18	once	TGTGCCAGCTCACCAGTATTACAGCGGGGTCGCAATCAGCCCCAGCATTTT	CASSPVLQRGRNQPQHF
TRBD1	TRBJ2-7	TRBV11-1	-	TGTGCCAGCAGCTTTGCAGGGGGCTATACCTACGAGCAGTACTTC	CASSFAGGYTYEQYF
TRBD1	TRBJ1-1	TRBV19	few	TGTGCCAGTAGTAACAGGGGTCTGAACACTGAAGCTTTCTTT	CASSNRGLNTEAFF
-	TRBJ1-1	TRBV13	-	TGTGCCAGCAGCTTAGTAGTGACTACCAGGCGGGTAAACACTGAAGCTTTCTTT	CASSLVVTTRRVNTEAFF
TRBD1	TRBJ2-1	TRBV5-6	-	TGTGCCAGCAGCTTAAGACAGGGGTCCCGTTACAATGAGCAGTTCTTC	CASSLRQGSRYNEQFF
-	TRBJ2-5	TRBV5-4	few	TGTGCCAGCAGCTTGGCCTCGAGGGGGGGCAGGCAAGAGACCCAGTACTTC	CASSLASRGGRQETQYF
TRBD1	TRBJ1-4	TRBV12-5	-	TGTGCTAGTGGTGTCCGACAGGGTCACTCATTACATACTAATGAAAAACTGTTTTTT	CASGVRQGHSLHTNEKLFF
-	TRBJ2-1	TRBV7-8	-	TGTGCCAGCAGCCCGGACAGACTCTCCTACAATGAGCAGTTCTTC	CASSPDRLSYNEQFF
-	TRBJ2-7	TRBV7-7	-	TGTGCCAGCAGCTATAGCCAGGGGAGCGAGCAGTACTTC	CASSYSQGSEQYF